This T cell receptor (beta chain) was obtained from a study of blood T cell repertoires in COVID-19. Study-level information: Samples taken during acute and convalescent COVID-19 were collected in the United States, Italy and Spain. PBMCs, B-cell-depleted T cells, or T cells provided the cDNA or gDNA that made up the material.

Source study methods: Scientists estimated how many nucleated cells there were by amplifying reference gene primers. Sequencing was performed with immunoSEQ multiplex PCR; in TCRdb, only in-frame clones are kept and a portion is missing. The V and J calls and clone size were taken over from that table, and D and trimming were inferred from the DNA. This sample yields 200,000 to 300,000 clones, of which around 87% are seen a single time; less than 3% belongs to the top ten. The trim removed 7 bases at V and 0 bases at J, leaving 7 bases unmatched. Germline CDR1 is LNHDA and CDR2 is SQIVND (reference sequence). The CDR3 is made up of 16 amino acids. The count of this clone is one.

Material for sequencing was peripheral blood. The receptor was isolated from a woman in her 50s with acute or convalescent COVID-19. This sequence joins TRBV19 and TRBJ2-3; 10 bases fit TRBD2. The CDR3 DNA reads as TGTGCCAGTAATCCTAGCGGGGGTATCAGCACAGATACGCAGTATTTT. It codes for CASNPSGGISTDTQYF.